Listed here is a single T cell receptor (beta chain). Its matching antigen is unknown. The entry originates in a study of long-term antiretroviral therapy in people with HIV. Findings and caveats of the study: Dominating the repertoire at all time points were the clones that expanded before ART.

With survey level as its setting, the immunoSEQ assay was v3.0. Sequencing set out to capture roughly 40,000-50,000 T-cell genomes per sample. The assay was immunoSEQ multiplex PCR, and TCRdb's table has in-frame clones only and misses some. Of about 25,000 clones in the sample, around four fifths are singletons; the top ten hold approximately 5.5%. Here the sequenced sample was unsorted PBMCs, taken 3 years after starting antiretroviral therapy. This sequence originates from a man younger than 35 with HIV.

DNA for the CDR3: TGCGCCAGCAGCGCCTTTCTAGCGGGGAACTACAATGAGCAGTTCTTC. This codes for CASSAFLAGNYNEQFF. The gene calls are TRBV5-1 and TRBJ2-1; 9 positions agree with TRBD2. Trimming removed 4 bases from V and 3 bases from J; junction bases left unmatched: 8. The germline gives CDR1 SGHRS, CDR2 YFSETQ. The CDR3 totals 16 residues.